Presented here are 27 T cell receptor beta chains from one specimen sequenced in a study of T cell responses to AZD1222 COVID-19 vaccine. Using immunoSEQ multiplex PCR, the repertoire was profiled, and TCRdb retains in-frame clones only, with some absent. The sample holds 92,000 or so clones, approximately 90% seen once. The sample in question was peripheral blood, obtained on day 0 of AZD1222 vaccination. The receptors come from an adult in good health.

The chain links TRBV30 to TRBJ2-7, with 7 nucleotides matching TRBD2. CDR1 is GTSNPN, CDR2 SVGIG, per germline (reference sequence). The CDR3 spans 13 residues. Trimming at V came to 3 bases and at J to 3 bases, leaving 5 bases not matched to a gene. CDR3 amino acids: CAWSGGTNYEQYF. In DNA, the CDR3 is TGTGCCTGGAGCGGGGGGACCAACTACGAGCAGTACTTC.

The gene calls are TRBV30 and TRBJ2-3, with TRBD2 matching over 8 bases. Trimming took 4 bases from V and 3 from J; bases not matched to a gene: 6. Germline V CDR1 and CDR2: GTSNPN, SVGIG (reference sequence). The CDR3 extends over 14 amino acids. CDR3 DNA sequence: TGTGCCTGGACCACGGCTAGCGGGACAGATACGCAGTATTTT. Its translation is CAWTTASGTDTQYF. Full variable domain (missing parts from reference TRBV30 and TRBJ2-3): SQTIHQWPATLVQPVGSPLSLECTVEGTSNPNLYWYRQAAGRGLQLLFYSVGIGQISSEVPQNLSASRPQDRQFILSSKKLLLSDSGFYLCAWTTASGTDTQYFGPGTRLTVL.

The chain uses TRBV5-8 and TRBJ1-5; D remains unclear. CDR1 is SGHTS, CDR2 YDEGEE, per germline. The CDR3 extends over 12 amino acids. V was clipped by 1 base and J by 9 bases, with 8 bases between them. The chain's CDR3 is CASSLFLGPQHF. CDR3 DNA sequence: TGTGCCAGCAGCTTGTTTTTAGGGCCCCAGCATTTT.

The CDR3 loop reads CASSSGWGSDGYTF. Written as DNA, the CDR3 is TGTGCCAGCAGCTCGGGGTGGGGAAGCGATGGCTACACCTTC. The chain carries TRBV9 and TRBJ1-2; the D is unclear. This CDR3 comprises 14 residues. Trimming stripped 4 bases from V and 6 bases from J, with 16 bases between. CDR1 and CDR2 (germline): SGDLS, YYNGEE.

J is TRBJ1-3 and V is TRBV18, with TRBD1 matching 7 bases. From germline, CDR1 is KGHSH and CDR2 LQKENI. The V gene end was trimmed by 8 bases and the J gene end by 0 bases; junction bases not matched to a gene: 10. This CDR3 has 16 residues. CDR3 coding DNA: TGTGCCAGCACCAGGACAGGCCCGAGCTCTGGAAACACCATATATTTT. It translates to CASTRTGPSSGNTIYF.

This clone showed up just a few times. The CDR3 sequence: CASSQVGGRTEAFF. Written as DNA, the CDR3 is TGTGCCAGCAGCCAGGTAGGTGGCAGGACTGAAGCTTTCTTT. The chain has TRBV3-1 (or the pseudogene TRBV3-2) and TRBJ1-1; D not certain. This CDR3 comprises 14 residues. Trimming took off 3 bases at V and 5 bases at J, with 13 bases between the two ends. The germline V gene has CDR1 LGHDT and CDR2 YNNKEL (reference sequence).

Here the CDR3 reads CASSLAGTDFSNYGYTF. Here the CDR3 DNA reads TGCGCCAGCAGCCTGGCGGGGACAGACTTCTCTAACTATGGCTACACCTTC. The genes are TRBV5-1 and TRBJ1-2, with 7 bases matching TRBD1. The V and J ends lost 4 bases and 0 bases, in that order; junction bases with no gene match: 12. Germline CDR1 reads SGHRS; CDR2 reads YFSETQ. This CDR3 comprises 17 residues. Full variable domain (remainder filled in from reference TRBV5-1 and TRBJ1-2): KAGVTQTPRYLIKTRGQQVTLSCSPISGHRSVSWYQQTPGQGLQFLFEYFSETQRNKGNFPGRFSGRQFSNSRSEMNVSTLELGDSALYLCASSLAGTDFSNYGYTFGSGTRLTVV.

V is TRBV7-2 and J is TRBJ1-2, with 8 bases fitting TRBD1. The CDR3 loop spans 14 amino acids. Germline CDR1 SGHTA, CDR2 FQGNSA. V shed 2 bases and J 5 bases; nucleotides not matched to a gene: 4. CDR3 bases: TGTGCCAGCAGCTTATCGGGACAGGCTTATGGCTACACCTTC. Translating gives CASSLSGQAYGYTF.

This clone has just one count. The V call is TRBV10-3, the J call TRBJ2-5; TRBD1 or TRBD2 may be the D gene (5 bases each). The ends were cut back, 0 bases at V and 0 bases at J, with 11 bases in the middle. CDR1 and CDR2 (germline): ENHRY, SYGVKD. The CDR3 totals 16 residues. The CDR3 DNA reads TGTGCCATCAGTGAGTCCACTCTGGGACACCAAGAGACCCAGTACTTC. Its translation: CAISESTLGHQETQYF.

V gene TRBV28 combines with J gene TRBJ1-1, with 9 nucleotides matching TRBD1. CDR3 length: 12 amino acids. The germline V gene encodes CDR1 MDHEN and CDR2 SYDVKM. With V trimmed by 5 bases and J by 10 bases, 5 bases remained unmatched. In DNA, the CDR3 is TGTGCCAGCAGTGAAGGGACAGGGTTAGCTTTCTTT. The encoded protein is CASSEGTGLAFF.

V is TRBV12-5 and J is TRBJ1-1, with D possibly being TRBD1 (5 bases). This CDR3 contains 13 residues. In germline, CDR1 is LGHNT, CDR2 FRNRAP. Trimming cost V 1 base and J 5 bases, with 8 bases left between them. The CDR3 is CASGLEEGTEAFF. The CDR3, as DNA: TGTGCTAGTGGTTTGGAAGAGGGGACTGAAGCTTTCTTT.

This clone was counted a single time. The V gene is TRBV3-1 (or the pseudogene TRBV3-2), the J gene TRBJ1-2; D might be TRBD1 (6 bases). The V end was cut by 0 bases, the J end by 4 bases, with 6 bases between. Germline-derived CDR1 and CDR2 are LGHDT and YNNKEL (reference sequence). The CDR3 is 13 residues long. In DNA form, the CDR3 reads TGTGCCAGCAGCCAAGACAGGGGCTATGGCTACACCTTC. Protein product: CASSQDRGYGYTF.

V gene TRBV6-5 combines with J gene TRBJ2-7; 7 bases agree with TRBD1. V gave up 6 bases and J gave up 4 bases; unmatched junction bases: 9. Germline-derived CDR1 and CDR2 are MNHEY and SVGAGI. CDR3 length: 14 amino acids. The CDR3 reads CASSGDSLRYEQYF. The CDR3 nucleotides are TGTGCCAGCAGCGGGGACAGCCTTAGGTACGAGCAGTACTTC.

This clone came up a few times. The V gene is TRBV2, the J gene TRBJ2-2; D not certain. The CDR3 extends over 11 amino acids. The ends were cut back, 10 bases at V and 6 bases at J, with 9 bases in the middle. Per the germline V gene, CDR1 is SNHLY and CDR2 is FYNNEI. The CDR3 spells CAMLTSGELFF. DNA for the CDR3: TGTGCCATGTTAACTTCCGGGGAGCTGTTTTTT.

V usage is TRBV7-9 and J usage is TRBJ1-6; D not certain. The CDR3 covers 13 residues. Germline CDR1 SEHNR, CDR2 FQNEAQ (reference sequence). The V end was cut by 3 bases, the J end by 8 bases, with 8 bases between. The chain's CDR3 is CASSFDHDSPLHF. CDR3 bases: TGTGCCAGCAGCTTTGATCACGATTCACCCCTCCACTTT.

This clone was seen once. The V call is TRBV5-1, the J call TRBJ2-3; TRBD2 matches at 7 bases. CDR1 and CDR2 from the germline V gene are SGHRS and YFSETQ. V shed 3 bases and J 2 bases; nucleotides not matched to a gene: 3. The CDR3 covers 14 residues. The CDR3 bases are TGCGCCAGCAGCTACGGGACTAACACAGATACGCAGTATTTT. Amino acid sequence: CASSYGTNTDTQYF.

CDR3 sequence: CAWSVVGTNYGYTF. DNA for the CDR3: TGTGCCTGGAGTGTAGTGGGGACTAACTATGGCTACACCTTC. The chain carries TRBV30 and TRBJ1-2; no firm D call. Germline V gene data show CDR1 as GTSNPN and CDR2 as SVGIG (reference sequence). Trimming took off 0 bases at V and 0 bases at J, with 8 bases between the two ends. CDR3 length: 14 residues.

The rearrangement links TRBV6-1 to TRBJ2-7; D is ambiguous. CDR3 length equals 12 residues. Germline V gene data show CDR1 as MNHNS and CDR2 as SASEGT. The V end was cut by 2 bases, the J end by 2 bases, with 4 bases between. The chain's CDR3 is CASSELTYEQYF. DNA of the CDR3: TGTGCCAGCAGTGAACTGACCTACGAGCAGTACTTC.

This CDR3 reads CASNLGHTIYF. The CDR3 DNA reads TGTGCCAGCAATTTAGGGCACACCATATATTTT. The rearrangement joins TRBV25-1 to TRBJ1-3; D not resolved. Germline V gene sequence: CDR1 MGHDK, CDR2 SYGVNS. Trimming cost V 7 bases and J 8 bases, with 9 bases left between them. CDR3 length: 11 amino acids.

V usage is TRBV10-3 and J usage is TRBJ1-1, with D possibly TRBD1 on 6 matching bases. Germline V CDR1 and CDR2: ENHRY, SYGVKD. The CDR3 has 15 amino acids. V dropped 6 bases and J dropped 1 base, with 15 bases sitting between them. CDR3 coding DNA: TGTGCCATCAGGCGGACAGCCCTCCAGAACACTGAAGCTTTCTTT. Its protein is CAIRRTALQNTEAFF.

The chain uses TRBV11-2 and TRBJ1-1, with D perhaps matching TRBD1 (5 bases). The CDR3 runs 15 residues. Germline V CDR1 and CDR2: SGHAT, FQNNGV. V lost 1 base to trimming and J lost 8 bases, with 17 bases between them. The CDR3: CASSLVRGRGVEAFF. CDR3 sequence (DNA): TGTGCCAGCAGCTTAGTTCGGGGAAGGGGTGTAGAAGCTTTCTTT.

Concerning this clone itself: The sample contains more than one DNA sequence encoding this CDR3. V and J are TRBV5-1 and TRBJ2-7; the D gene is possibly TRBD2 (5 bases). CDR3 length: 13 amino acids. Germline lookup yields CDR1 SGHRS and CDR2 YFSETQ. V shed 1 base and J shed 3 bases, with 8 bases lying between them. The CDR3 DNA sequence: TGCGCCAGCAGCTTGCGAGGAGGCTACGAGCAGTACTTC. It is translated as CASSLRGGYEQYF.

The rearrangement joins TRBV7-9 to TRBJ1-2, with D hard to call. V lost 4 bases and J 6 bases, leaving 21 bases between the germline ends. There are 16 residues in the CDR3. CDR1 and CDR2 (germline): SEHNR, FQNEAQ (reference sequence). The CDR3 loop is CASSYPSRSHQDGYTF. The DNA of the CDR3 is TGTGCCAGCAGCTACCCTAGTCGCTCCCACCAGGATGGCTACACCTTC.

The V call is TRBV4-1, the J call TRBJ1-2; 7 bases match TRBD1. Germline V lookup: CDR1 MGHRA, CDR2 YSYEKL. V lost 3 bases and J lost 4; bases outside the gene matches: 8. The CDR3 totals 15 residues. CDR3 sequence reads: CASSQQQGRGYGYTF. In nucleotides, the CDR3 is TGCGCCAGCAGCCAGCAACAGGGGCGCGGCTATGGCTACACCTTC.

The chain couples TRBV5-1 to TRBJ2-5, with TRBD1 matching 11 bases. Unmatched junction bases numbered 5, after V lost 4 bases and J lost 0 bases. The CDR3 runs to 16 residues. The V gene's germline CDR1 is SGHRS and CDR2 YFSETQ. CDR3 amino acids: CASSAGTGGYQETQYF. DNA for the CDR3: TGCGCCAGCAGCGCCGGGACAGGGGGGTACCAAGAGACCCAGTACTTC.

The genes are TRBV28 and TRBJ1-1; D not certain. The germline V gene has CDR1 MDHEN and CDR2 SYDVKM. Trimming left V 4 bases short and J 9 bases short, with 15 bases between. CDR3 length: 13 amino acids. This CDR3 is CASSSPGGPKAFF. The CDR3 nucleotides are TGTGCCAGCAGTTCACCTGGTGGGCCGAAAGCTTTCTTT.

The rearrangement uses TRBV2 and TRBJ1-1; the D gene is possibly TRBD1 (5 bases). The V and J ends lost 3 bases and 4 bases respectively, with 9 bases between them. This CDR3 spans 13 amino acids. The germline V gene has CDR1 SNHLY and CDR2 FYNNEI. In DNA, the CDR3 is TGTGCCAGCAGTGACAGGGCCGCCACTGAAGCTTTCTTT. Translating gives CASSDRAATEAFF. Looking up the rest from reference TRBV2 and TRBJ1-1 gives the full variable domain: EPEVTQTPSHQVTQMGQEVILRCVPISNHLYFYWYRQILGQKVEFLVSFYNNEISEKSEIFDDQFSVERPDGSNFTLKIRSTKLEDSAMYFCASSDRAATEAFFGQGTRLTVV.